This T cell receptor beta chain was sequenced during a study of molecular identifiers for immune sequencing clone quantification. This clonotype has at least ten counts. Its antigen remains unknown. Whole-study findings and limits: Under 1% of molecules in naive cells, but over 97% of effector molecules, belonged to clones above 20 RNA copies.

The CD8+CD4-CCR7+CD45RA+ phenotype defined the sorted naive CD8 T cells. V was clipped by 5 bases and J by 7 bases; unmatched bases: 6. Germline V gene lookup returns CDR1 SEHNR and CDR2 FQNEAQ (reference sequence). The CDR3 spans 13 residues. Preparation of the bulk TCR libraries relied on previously described methods and listed TCR primers. Each CDR3 protein is one row after TCRdb ran MiXCR on the PCR reads. The sample carries some 94,000 distinct CDR3 sequences, approximately 25% recorded once. Sample: naive CD8+ T cells from blood, with Jurkat cell RNA spiked in. Described subset: FACS-sorted CD8+CD4-CCR7+CD45RA+ naive T cells. This chain links TRBV7-9 with TRBJ2-3; 7 bases are a match to TRBD2. This sequence originates from a human donor in good health. Some libraries in this study had Jurkat cell RNA spiked in. DNA of the CDR3: TGTGCCAGCAGCGAACTAGCGCGTTATACGCAGTATTTT. This encodes CASSELARYTQYF.